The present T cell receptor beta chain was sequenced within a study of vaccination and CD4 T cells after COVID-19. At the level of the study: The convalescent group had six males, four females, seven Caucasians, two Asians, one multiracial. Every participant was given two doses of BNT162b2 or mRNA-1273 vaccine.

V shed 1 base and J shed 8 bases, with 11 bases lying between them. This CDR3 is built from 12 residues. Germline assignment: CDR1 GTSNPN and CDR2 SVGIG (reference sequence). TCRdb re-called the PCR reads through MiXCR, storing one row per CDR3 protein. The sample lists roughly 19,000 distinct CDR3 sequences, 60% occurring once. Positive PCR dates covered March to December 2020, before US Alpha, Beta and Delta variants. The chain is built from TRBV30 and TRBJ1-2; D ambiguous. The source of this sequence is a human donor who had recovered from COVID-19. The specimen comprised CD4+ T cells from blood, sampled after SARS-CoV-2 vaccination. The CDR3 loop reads CAWSDSFRGYTF. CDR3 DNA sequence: TGTGCCTGGAGTGACTCATTCAGGGGCTACACCTTC.